Listed below are T cell receptor beta chains from one sample, sequenced in a study of immune evolution from preneoplasia to lung adenocarcinoma. The repertoire was sequenced with immunoSEQ multiplex PCR; TCRdb's copy has only in-frame clones and lacks some. The data hold tens of thousands of clones, with 70% to 85% observed a single time. Sequenced: FFPE invasive lung adenocarcinoma tissue. Receptors were obtained from a person in their 60s with lung adenocarcinoma. The CDR3 runs from the conserved cysteine through the conserved F or W. A D gene is named only where the DNA matches it firmly. Only part of the rows carry a size: once, few, many, or a class if the clone is expanded.

d_call j_call v_call clone_size cdr3_nt cdr3_aa
. TRBJ1-2 TRBV6-6 . TGTGCCAGCAGTTACTCGAAAAATGGTGGCTACACCTTC CASSYSKNGGYTF
. TRBJ2-7 TRBV7-8 . TGTGCCAGCAGCTTAACCCGGGACTCTCAAGCCCTCGAGCAGTACTTC CASSLTRDSQALEQYF
TRBD1 TRBJ2-1 TRBV28 . TGTGCCAGCAGTGGGGAAGGGACAGCCTACAATGAGCAGTTCTTC CASSGEGTAYNEQFF
. TRBJ2-6 TRBV15 . TGTGCCACCAGCAGAGATTACACAGGACAGCACTCTGGGGCCAACGTCCTGACTTTC CATSRDYTGQHSGANVLTF
. TRBJ2-3 TRBV29-1 . TGCAGCGGGATGGACTATAACACAGATACGCAGTATTTT CSGMDYNTDTQYF
. TRBJ2-1 TRBV28 once TGTGCCAGCAGTTTACAGGATAGATACAATGAGCAGTTCTTC CASSLQDRYNEQFF
TRBD2 TRBJ2-5 TRBV9 . TGTGCCAGCAGCCCAAGCGGGAGCGGGGAGACCCAGTACTTC CASSPSGSGETQYF
. TRBJ2-3 TRBV27 few TGTGCCAGCAGTTTATTTCCAACAGATACGCAGTATTTT CASSLFPTDTQYF
. TRBJ2-7 TRBV28 . TGTGCCAGCAGTTTGACTAGAAGTGGCGAGCAGTACTTC CASSLTRSGEQYF
TRBD2 TRBJ2-7 TRBV28 . TGTGCCAGCAGTTTATCTAGCGGGAGATACGAGCAGTACTTC CASSLSSGRYEQYF
. TRBJ1-2 TRBV18 . TGTGCCAGCTCACGCTCCAGGGATGGCTACACCTTC CASSRSRDGYTF
. TRBJ2-7 TRBV28 . TGTGCCAGCAGTCCAGGGGAGGGAGGCGAGCAGTACTTC CASSPGEGGEQYF
. TRBJ2-3 TRBV6-4 . TGTGCCAGCAGTGAGGGAGCTGCAGATACGCAGTATTTT CASSEGAADTQYF
. TRBJ2-2 TRBV11-3 . TGTGCCAGCAGCCTGAGGGCGTACACCGGGGAGCTGTTTTTT CASSLRAYTGELFF
TRBD2 TRBJ2-1 TRBV6-5 . TGTGCCAGCAGGCCCCCTAGCGGGAGCCGCAATGAGCAGTTCTTC CASRPPSGSRNEQFF
. TRBJ1-4 TRBV18 once TGTGCCAGCTCACAAGGGACCGCAGAGGAAAAACTGTTTTTT CASSQGTAEEKLFF
TRBD1 TRBJ2-7 TRBV7-2 . TGTGCCAGCAGCTCCTACCGACAGGGGTCCTCCGAGCAGTACTTC CASSSYRQGSSEQYF
TRBD2 TRBJ2-3 TRBV19 . TGTGCCAGTAGTATTACGTCTAGCGGGAACGTCGTGACGCAGTATTTT CASSITSSGNVVTQYF
TRBD1 TRBJ2-5 TRBV5-1 . TGCGCCAGCAGCTGGACAGGGACAGATCAAGAGACCCAGTACTTC CASSWTGTDQETQYF
TRBD2 TRBJ2-1 TRBV7-8 . TGTGCCAGCAGCTTAAGGGAGGGCCCCTACAATGAGCAGTTCTTC CASSLREGPYNEQFF
. TRBJ1-5 TRBV11-2 . TGTGCCAGCAGCACCGACCAGGGGTTGCCCCAGCATTTT CASSTDQGLPQHF
. TRBJ2-5 TRBV28 . TGTGCCAGCAGCCGGGTGGTAGGGGAAGAGACCCAGTACTTC CASSRVVGEETQYF
. TRBJ2-6 TRBV2 . TGTGCCAGCAGTGAAGCCCGGTTTTCTGGGGCCAACGTCCTGACTTTC CASSEARFSGANVLTF
TRBD1 TRBJ2-2 TRBV7-8 . TGTGCCAGCAGCCCGAGATCTCAGGGGGCGAACACCGGGGAGCTGTTTTTT CASSPRSQGANTGELFF
TRBD1 TRBJ1-2 TRBV7-8 . TGTGCCAGCAGCCGGACAGGGGTCTATGGCTACACCTTC CASSRTGVYGYTF
TRBD2 TRBJ2-1 TRBV9 . TGTGCCAGCAGCTCCCGACTAGCGGAGTACAATGAGCAGTTCTTC CASSSRLAEYNEQFF